This T cell receptor (beta chain) was recorded in a study of cytomegalovirus exposure and HLA in healthy donors. Study-wide results and limits: According to the study, around 150 TCR beta chains were cytomegalovirus-associated.

Donors were drawn from the approximately 110-subject validation cohort, separate from the roughly 700-subject first cohort. CDR1 is ENHRY, CDR2 SYGVKD, per germline. This CDR3 contains 18 residues. V lost 0 bases and J lost 1; bases outside the gene matches: 1. To note about this clone: Its specificity is unknown.

Profiled with immunoSEQ multiplex PCR; TCRdb holds only in-frame clones, not every one. Of roughly 200,000 clones in the sample, about 81% are singletons; the top ten hold 1.2%. The genes are TRBV10-3 and TRBJ2-2, with 14 bases aligning to TRBD2. The sample comprised PBMCs. This receptor was obtained from a woman aged 25 to 39 in good health and CMV-seronegative. This chain's CDR3 is CAISESGLAGENTGELFF. Written as DNA, the CDR3 is TGTGCCATCAGTGAGTCGGGACTAGCGGGGGAGAACACCGGGGAGCTGTTTTTT.